What follows describes a single T cell receptor beta chain. These data belong to a study of OX40 agonist ivuxolimab in advanced cancers. Germline V CDR1 and CDR2: PRHDT, FYEKMQ (reference sequence). This CDR3 has 15 amino acids. Deletions cut 4 bases from V and 1 base from J, with 8 bases between. The method was immunoSEQ multiplex PCR; TCRdb's version includes in-frame clones alone and lacks a portion of them. The sample has tens of thousands of clones; approximately 91% are singletons. The clonotype comes from an adult with an advanced solid tumor such as melanoma, head and neck, liver or kidney cancer. The material sequenced was CD4+ or CD8+ T cells sorted from blood, taken in a trial of the OX40 agonist ivuxolimab. The chain joins TRBV13 to TRBJ2-6; weak D call: TRBD1 (6 bases). The CDR3 loop reads CASSSGQSGANVLTF. The CDR3 nucleotides read TGTGCCAGCAGCTCAGGACAGTCTGGGGCCAACGTCCTGACTTTC.